The 26 T cell receptor beta chains reported below all come from one sample, sequenced in a study of blood T cell repertoires in COVID-19 (dated by TCRdb to the early 2020s). Receptor amplification or capture employed the immunoSEQ multiplex PCR assay. This is the immuneACCESS table as TCRdb keeps it, with only in-frame sequences that have V and J called. A part of the clones is gone; compared with another copy, unresolved V genes explain less than half, and the rest is unexplained. The sample table holds 100,000 to 150,000 clones, of which 65% to 90% were seen once. Clones ranked in the top ten supply over 25% of the sample. Specimen: peripheral blood. Receptors were obtained from a woman of 80 years or more with acute or convalescent COVID-19.

V usage is TRBV9 and J usage is TRBJ1-2; D uncertain. The ends were cut back, 3 bases at V and 3 bases at J, with 9 bases in the middle. CDR1 is SGDLS and CDR2 is YYNGEE in the germline V gene. This CDR3 region has 13 residues. CDR3 residues: CASSGFQDYGYTF. The DNA of the CDR3 is TGTGCCAGCAGCGGTTTTCAGGACTATGGCTACACCTTC.

In nucleotides, the CDR3 is TGTGCCAGCAGCCTCCTGACAGGGTTTGGAGGCTACACCTTC. Translation: CASSLLTGFGGYTF. This chain joins TRBV3-1 (or the pseudogene TRBV3-2) and TRBJ1-2; 7 nucleotides match TRBD1. The V gene's germline CDR1 is LGHDT and CDR2 YNNKEL (reference sequence). This CDR3 contains 14 residues. The V gene end was trimmed by 4 bases and the J gene end by 8 bases; junction bases not matched to a gene: 10.

The CDR3 loop is CASSEQGSGANVLTF. As DNA, the CDR3 is TGTGCCAGCAGTGAACAGGGCTCTGGGGCCAACGTCCTGACTTTC. V is TRBV6-1 and J is TRBJ2-6; the D gene is possibly TRBD1 (5 bases). Germline CDR1 is MNHNS and CDR2 is SASEGT. V lost 2 bases and J 0 bases, leaving 5 bases between the germline ends. This CDR3 comprises 15 residues.

This rearrangement joins TRBV5-1 to TRBJ1-5, with 8 bases matching TRBD1. After removal of 5 bases from V and 0 bases from J, the junction contained 7 bases not matched to a gene. The CDR3 extends over 16 amino acids. CDR1 and CDR2 (germline): SGHRS, YFSETQ. The CDR3 bases are TGCGCCAGCAGTCCGACAGGGGCTTATAGCAATCAGCCCCAGCATTTT. It yields the protein CASSPTGAYSNQPQHF.

The genes are TRBV28 and TRBJ1-2; tentatively, D is TRBD1 (5 bases). The germline V and J ends were trimmed by 4 bases and 0 bases, with 9 bases remaining between them. Germline loops: CDR1 MDHEN, CDR2 SYDVKM. The CDR3 runs to 14 residues. The CDR3 nucleotides read TGTGCCAGCAGTTCCCCGGACACTAACTATGGCTACACCTTC. It yields the protein CASSSPDTNYGYTF.

Details on this clone: The sample has other DNA sequences that encode this CDR3 too. The chain joins TRBV12-3 or TRBV12-4 to TRBJ1-1; 7 bases agree with TRBD1. The CDR3 spans 13 residues. V was clipped by 6 bases and J by 4 bases; unmatched bases: 5. DNA of the CDR3: TGTGCCAGCAGCCGACAGGGTGGCACTGAAGCTTTCTTT. Translation gives CASSRQGGTEAFF.

In its sample, this clone was seen a few times. The genes are TRBV7-9 and TRBJ2-1; 13 bases map to TRBD2. CDR3 length: 18 amino acids. The junction had 8 bases not matched to a gene; V was cut back by 4 bases and J by 2 bases. The germline V gene encodes CDR1 SEHNR and CDR2 FQNEAQ (reference sequence). CDR3 bases: TGTGCCAGCAGCTCTTCCGGGACTAGCGGGGAAACCTACAATGAGCAGTTCTTC. Its protein is CASSSSGTSGETYNEQFF.

The J gene is TRBJ1-1, the V gene TRBV2; D call uncertain. The CDR3 runs to 13 residues. CDR1 and CDR2 (germline): SNHLY, FYNNEI. Trimming took off 8 bases at V and 5 bases at J, with 15 bases between the two ends. The CDR3 DNA sequence: TGTGCCAGCGATGGGAGTGGGCAAACTGAAGCTTTCTTT. Translated, it gives CASDGSGQTEAFF.

V gene TRBV9 combines with J gene TRBJ2-1; 8 bases are shared with TRBD1. Germline V CDR1 and CDR2: SGDLS, YYNGEE. The trim removed 0 bases at V and 7 bases at J, leaving 3 bases unmatched. The CDR3 has 14 amino acids. The CDR3 bases are TGTGCCAGCAGCGTAGACAGGGGGGAAAATGAGCAGTTCTTC. Encoded protein: CASSVDRGENEQFF.

This sequence joins TRBV7-2 and TRBJ1-2; D perhaps matches TRBD1 (5 bases). The CDR3 covers 15 residues. Between the trimmed V and J ends, which lost 1 base and 7 bases, there was a span of 16 bases. In germline, CDR1 is SGHTA, CDR2 FQGNSA. The CDR3 loop is CASSLDQGPSRGYTF. CDR3 nucleotide sequence: TGTGCCAGCAGCTTAGACCAGGGTCCTTCACGTGGCTACACCTTC. Using reference TRBV7-2 and TRBJ1-2 for the parts outside the CDR3, the full variable domain is GAGVSQSPSNKVTEKGKDVELRCDPISGHTALYWYRQSLGQGLEFLIYFQGNSAPDKSGLPSDRFSAERTGGSVSTLTIQRTQQEDSAVYLCASSLDQGPSRGYTFGSGTRLTVV.

The chain carries TRBV5-1 and TRBJ1-3; D is unresolved. This CDR3 region has 15 residues. V lost 0 bases, J lost 0 bases, and 7 bases lay in between. Germline V CDR1 and CDR2: SGHRS, YFSETQ. CDR3 residues: CASSLGPSSGNTIYF. CDR3 coding DNA: TGCGCCAGCAGCTTGGGGCCGTCCTCTGGAAACACCATATATTTT.

The gene calls are TRBV27 and TRBJ1-5; perhaps TRBD1 as D (5 bases). The V gene lost 2 bases and the J gene lost 4 bases, with 15 bases spanning the gap. The CDR3 has 16 amino acids. The germline V gene encodes CDR1 MNHEY and CDR2 SMNVEV (reference sequence). In DNA, the CDR3 is TGTGCCAGCAGTTTAAGGGGCGCCCTTGGGAATCAGCCCCAGCATTTT. It translates to CASSLRGALGNQPQHF.

The chain carries TRBV6-5 and TRBJ1-1, with D possibly TRBD1 on 5 matching bases. The CDR3 has 11 amino acids. Trimming stripped 8 bases from V and 5 bases from J, with 9 bases between. Germline values: CDR1 MNHEY, CDR2 SVGAGI. The CDR3 reads CASGGRTEAFF. As DNA, the CDR3 is TGTGCCAGCGGGGGGAGGACTGAAGCTTTCTTT.

J is TRBJ1-1 and V is TRBV5-8; D not certain. With 4 bases removed from V and 1 base from J, the gap between germline ends came to 8 bases. Germline V gene data show CDR1 as SGHTS and CDR2 as YDEGEE. The CDR3 is made up of 13 amino acids. The CDR3 protein is CASSLTTNTEAFF. CDR3 nucleotide sequence: TGTGCCAGCAGCCTGACAACGAACACTGAAGCTTTCTTT.

J is TRBJ1-6 and V is TRBV28; maybe TRBD1 (5 bases). Trimming removed 4 bases at V and 6 bases at J, with 10 bases between. The germline V gene encodes CDR1 MDHEN and CDR2 SYDVKM. The CDR3 has 14 residues. DNA for the CDR3: TGTGCCAGCAGTTCGGGGGTTTTTAATTCACCCCTCCACTTT. Protein product: CASSSGVFNSPLHF.

The chain couples TRBV6-5 to TRBJ1-2; maybe TRBD1 (6 bases). Germline V CDR1 and CDR2: MNHEY, SVGAGI. The CDR3 is made up of 14 amino acids. The germline V and J ends were trimmed by 7 bases and 4 bases, with 16 bases remaining between them. CDR3 amino acids: CASKTDRPTYGYTF. CDR3 sequence (DNA): TGTGCCAGCAAGACAGACAGGCCGACCTATGGCTACACCTTC.

The chain uses TRBV13 and TRBJ2-7; D is perhaps TRBD1 (6 bases). The CDR3 has 14 residues. Trimming cost V 3 bases and J 3 bases, with 12 bases left between them. CDR1 is PRHDT and CDR2 is FYEKMQ in the germline V gene (reference sequence). CDR3 sequence (DNA): TGTGCCAGCAGCTTCGGTAGGACAGTCTACGAGCAGTACTTC. Its protein is CASSFGRTVYEQYF. The full variable domain, its missing parts supplied by reference TRBV13 and TRBJ2-7, is AAGVIQSPRHLIKEKRETATLKCYPIPRHDTVYWYQQGPGQDPQFLISFYEKMQSDKGSIPDRFSAQQFSDYHSELNMSSLELGDSALYFCASSFGRTVYEQYFGPGTRLTVT.

This sequence joins TRBV6-5 and TRBJ1-2, with 7 bases that match TRBD1. Germline trimming cut 5 bases from V and 4 bases from J; bases unmatched to any gene: 4. Germline values: CDR1 MNHEY, CDR2 SVGAGI. CDR3 size: 13 residues. CDR3 in DNA: TGTGCCAGCAGTAATACAGGGGCCTATGGCTACACCTTC. This translates into CASSNTGAYGYTF.

The chain joins TRBV4-3 to TRBJ2-2, with a possible D match to TRBD2 (5 bases). Trimming stripped 1 base from V and 4 bases from J, with 10 bases between. The CDR3 consists of 15 residues. The germline gives CDR1 LGHNA, CDR2 YSLEER. Here the CDR3 reads CASSQGESGTGELFF. DNA for the CDR3: TGCGCCAGCAGCCAAGGGGAGAGTGGCACCGGGGAGCTGTTTTTT.

The rearrangement uses TRBV19 and TRBJ1-3; the D is unclear. The CDR3 covers 16 residues. V lost 3 bases to trimming and J lost 0 bases, with 12 bases between them. Germline CDR1 and CDR2: LNHDA and SQIVND (reference sequence). The CDR3 DNA reads TGTGCCAGTAGTATTGCGCGGGGAAGCTCTGGAAACACCATATATTTT. This sequence encodes CASSIARGSSGNTIYF.

This chain connects TRBV3-1 (or the pseudogene TRBV3-2) to TRBJ2-2; D unresolved. There are 13 residues in the CDR3. The germline V gene encodes CDR1 LGHDT and CDR2 YNNKEL (reference sequence). Deletions cut 7 bases from V and 2 bases from J, with 8 bases between. The CDR3 sequence: CASTPYNTGELFF. The CDR3 DNA sequence: TGTGCCAGCACCCCGTATAACACCGGGGAGCTGTTTTTT.

This clone appeared once. This chain uses TRBV6-6 with TRBJ2-5, with D maybe TRBD1 (6 bases). V shed 2 bases and J shed 1 base, with 8 bases lying between them. This CDR3 has 14 residues. The germline V gene encodes CDR1 MNHNY and CDR2 SVGAGI (reference sequence). The CDR3 reads CASSYRTAQETQYF. Written as DNA, the CDR3 is TGTGCCAGCAGTTACCGGACAGCCCAAGAGACCCAGTACTTC.

J is TRBJ1-2 and V is TRBV11-2; 7 positions match TRBD1. V lost 0 bases and J lost 0; bases outside the gene matches: 4. In germline, CDR1 is SGHAT, CDR2 FQNNGV. CDR3 length equals 16 residues. CDR3 DNA: TGTGCCAGCAGCTTAGAGGGGACAGAAGCTAACTATGGCTACACCTTC. Encoded protein: CASSLEGTEANYGYTF.

The rearrangement joins TRBV15 to TRBJ2-1; weak D call: TRBD2 (6 bases). The CDR3 spans 13 residues. The V end lost 0 bases, the J end lost 10 bases, and 10 bases lay between the germline ends. CDR1 and CDR2 (germline): LNHNV, YYDKDF (reference sequence). The CDR3 DNA reads as TGTGCCACCAGCAGAGAGCGGGGTTGGGAGCAGTTCTTC. Translating it yields CATSRERGWEQFF.

The chain links TRBV18 to TRBJ2-2, with 10 bases lining up with TRBD1. Trimming cost V 2 bases and J 4 bases; bases outside gene matches: 4. This CDR3 spans 16 amino acids. In germline, CDR1 is KGHSH, CDR2 LQKENI. CDR3: CASSPRGQGTTGELFF. The CDR3 region has the DNA TGTGCCAGCTCACCAAGGGGACAGGGGACCACCGGGGAGCTGTTTTTT.

This clone appeared a few times. V and J are TRBV2 and TRBJ2-2, with 8 bases matching TRBD2. The CDR3 totals 15 residues. With 7 bases clipped from V and 4 bases from J, the junction kept 8 bases outside the gene matches. CDR1 is SNHLY, CDR2 FYNNEI, per germline. For the CDR3, the DNA is TGTGCCAGCATTCGTGGGCGGGGGGTCACCGGGGAGCTGTTTTTT. Translation: CASIRGRGVTGELFF.